This is a list of T cell receptor beta chains from one sample in a study of cytomegalovirus exposure and HLA in healthy donors. Repertoires were generated with immunoSEQ multiplex PCR, while TCRdb's copy carries only in-frame clones and drops some. The sample includes about 73,000 clones, about 95% of them seen just once. Material for sequencing was PBMCs. The receptor set was obtained from a man aged 18 to 29 in good health and CMV-seronegative. Both conserved end residues are part of each CDR3. The order of the fields is V gene, D gene, J gene, CDR3 length, clone size, CDR3 protein, CDR3 DNA. D genes are given only for firm matches. Rows may omit the clone size; those that give it use once, few, many or a size class.

v_gene: TRBV27
d_gene: .
j_gene: TRBJ2-2
len: 17
abundance: .
CDR3aa: CASSFLPPGYGTGELFF
CDR3nt: TGTGCCAGCAGTTTCCTACCGCCAGGGTACGGCACCGGGGAGCTGTTTTTT

v_gene: TRBV15
d_gene: .
j_gene: TRBJ2-7
len: 13
abundance: .
CDR3aa: CATRQGTTYEQYF
CDR3nt: TGTGCCACCCGACAGGGGACTACCTACGAGCAGTACTTC

v_gene: TRBV7-9
d_gene: .
j_gene: TRBJ1-2
len: 13
abundance: .
CDR3aa: CASSLAQSDGYTF
CDR3nt: TGTGCCAGCAGCTTAGCACAGTCCGATGGCTACACCTTC

v_gene: TRBV5-1
d_gene: TRBD1
j_gene: TRBJ1-2
len: 16
abundance: few
CDR3aa: CASSWGQGAGNYGYTF
CDR3nt: TGCGCCAGCAGCTGGGGACAGGGGGCAGGGAACTATGGCTACACCTTC

v_gene: TRBV11-2
d_gene: TRBD2
j_gene: TRBJ2-3
len: 14
abundance: .
CDR3aa: CASQVASGGLTQYF
CDR3nt: TGTGCCAGCCAGGTGGCTAGCGGGGGCCTGACGCAGTATTTT

v_gene: TRBV18
d_gene: .
j_gene: TRBJ1-6
len: 16
abundance: .
CDR3aa: CASSPGSKGYNSPLHF
CDR3nt: TGTGCCAGCTCACCAGGGAGTAAAGGCTATAATTCACCCCTCCACTTT

v_gene: TRBV28
d_gene: TRBD1
j_gene: TRBJ1-2
len: 15
abundance: .
CDR3aa: CASRDRQGASYGYTF
CDR3nt: TGTGCCAGCAGGGACCGTCAGGGGGCCTCCTATGGCTACACCTTC

v_gene: TRBV7-3
d_gene: TRBD1
j_gene: TRBJ2-1
len: 18
abundance: .
CDR3aa: CASSSSGTGISSYNEQFF
CDR3nt: TGTGCCAGCAGCTCCTCCGGGACAGGGATAAGCTCCTACAATGAGCAGTTCTTC

v_gene: TRBV2
d_gene: TRBD1
j_gene: TRBJ1-1
len: 13
abundance: .
CDR3aa: CASIPLGTAEAFF
CDR3nt: TGTGCCAGCATTCCTCTAGGGACAGCCGAAGCTTTCTTT

v_gene: TRBV2
d_gene: TRBD1
j_gene: TRBJ1-1
len: 15
abundance: .
CDR3aa: CASSRPGQGRTEAFF
CDR3nt: TGTGCCAGCAGTCGGCCGGGACAGGGTCGTACTGAAGCTTTCTTT

v_gene: TRBV10-2
d_gene: .
j_gene: TRBJ1-3
len: 13
abundance: .
CDR3aa: CASSLESGNTIYF
CDR3nt: TGCGCCAGCAGTCTAGAGTCCGGAAACACCATATATTTT

v_gene: TRBV7-9
d_gene: .
j_gene: TRBJ1-1
len: 12
abundance: .
CDR3aa: CASSLRVAEAFF
CDR3nt: TGTGCCAGCAGCTTGAGGGTCGCTGAAGCTTTCTTT

v_gene: TRBV2
d_gene: TRBD1
j_gene: TRBJ1-2
len: 14
abundance: .
CDR3aa: CASRPDRGLEGYTF
CDR3nt: TGTGCCAGCAGGCCAGACAGGGGGCTAGAAGGCTACACCTTC

v_gene: TRBV18
d_gene: TRBD2
j_gene: TRBJ2-1
len: 17
abundance: .
CDR3aa: CASSPELAGGRNNEQFF
CDR3nt: TGTGCCAGCTCACCGGAGCTAGCGGGGGGTCGGAACAATGAGCAGTTCTTC

v_gene: TRBV16
d_gene: TRBD1
j_gene: TRBJ1-6
len: 17
abundance: .
CDR3aa: CASRPKQGFGPNSPLHF
CDR3nt: TGTGCCAGCAGACCAAAACAGGGGTTCGGGCCTAATTCACCCCTCCACTTT

v_gene: TRBV19
d_gene: TRBD2
j_gene: TRBJ2-3
len: 15
abundance: .
CDR3aa: CASSNVGGSTDTQYF
CDR3nt: TGTGCCAGTAGTAACGTGGGGGGGAGCACAGATACGCAGTATTTT

v_gene: TRBV19
d_gene: .
j_gene: TRBJ1-1
len: 14
abundance: .
CDR3aa: CASSTTGPNTEAFF
CDR3nt: TGTGCCAGTAGTACCACAGGGCCTAACACTGAAGCTTTCTTT

v_gene: TRBV2
d_gene: TRBD1
j_gene: TRBJ1-1
len: 15
abundance: .
CDR3aa: CASSVVNRGVRQAFF
CDR3nt: TGTGCCAGCAGTGTAGTCAACAGGGGGGTCCGACAAGCTTTCTTT

v_gene: TRBV5-1
d_gene: .
j_gene: TRBJ1-5
len: 15
abundance: .
CDR3aa: CASSLLPDMNQPQHF
CDR3nt: TGCGCCAGCAGCTTACTTCCGGACATGAATCAGCCCCAGCATTTT

v_gene: TRBV7-9
d_gene: TRBD2
j_gene: TRBJ2-3
len: 17
abundance: .
CDR3aa: CASSPPLAGGQGDTQYF
CDR3nt: TGTGCCAGCAGCCCTCCTCTAGCGGGGGGGCAAGGAGATACGCAGTATTTT

v_gene: TRBV10-2
d_gene: TRBD2
j_gene: TRBJ2-1
len: 16
abundance: .
CDR3aa: CASSESGGSSYNEQFF
CDR3nt: TGCGCCAGCAGTGAGTCGGGGGGGAGCTCCTACAATGAGCAGTTCTTC

v_gene: TRBV2
d_gene: .
j_gene: TRBJ1-4
len: 14
abundance: once
CDR3aa: CASSEGRAQGKLFF
CDR3nt: TGTGCCAGCAGTGAAGGAAGAGCACAGGGAAAACTGTTTTTT

v_gene: TRBV9
d_gene: TRBD1
j_gene: TRBJ1-2
len: 13
abundance: .
CDR3aa: CASSTDREHGYTF
CDR3nt: TGTGCCAGCAGCACCGACAGGGAGCATGGCTACACCTTC

v_gene: TRBV28
d_gene: TRBD2
j_gene: TRBJ2-7
len: 15
abundance: .
CDR3aa: CAIGDLAGGTYEQYF
CDR3nt: TGTGCCATCGGGGACTTGGCGGGGGGCACCTACGAGCAGTACTTC

v_gene: TRBV30
d_gene: .
j_gene: TRBJ1-6
len: 13
abundance: .
CDR3aa: CAWSGQENSPLHF
CDR3nt: TGTGCCTGGAGTGGACAGGAGAATTCACCCCTCCACTTT

v_gene: TRBV5-1
d_gene: TRBD1
j_gene: TRBJ2-2
len: 15
abundance: .
CDR3aa: CASSLGTGNTGELFF
CDR3nt: TGCGCCAGCAGCTTGGGGACAGGGAACACCGGGGAGCTGTTTTTT

v_gene: TRBV9
d_gene: .
j_gene: TRBJ2-7
len: 13
abundance: .
CDR3aa: CASSPGQSYEQYF
CDR3nt: TGTGCCAGCAGCCCAGGACAGTCCTACGAGCAGTACTTC

v_gene: TRBV6-4
d_gene: TRBD2
j_gene: TRBJ2-2
len: 15
abundance: .
CDR3aa: CASSPGGENTGELFF
CDR3nt: TGTGCCAGCTCCCCGGGGGGAGAGAATACCGGGGAGCTGTTTTTT

v_gene: TRBV30
d_gene: .
j_gene: TRBJ2-7
len: 12
abundance: .
CDR3aa: CAWSVQSYEQYF
CDR3nt: TGTGCCTGGAGTGTACAGAGCTACGAGCAGTACTTC

v_gene: TRBV28
d_gene: TRBD1
j_gene: TRBJ2-1
len: 14
abundance: .
CDR3aa: CASRTGTETIEQFF
CDR3nt: TGTGCCAGCCGAACCGGGACAGAGACAATTGAGCAGTTCTTC

v_gene: TRBV6-5
d_gene: TRBD2
j_gene: TRBJ2-2
len: 15
abundance: .
CDR3aa: CATSGLAGGTGELFF
CDR3nt: TGTGCCACCTCGGGACTAGCGGGAGGCACCGGGGAGCTGTTTTTT

v_gene: TRBV5-8
d_gene: TRBD1
j_gene: TRBJ2-7
len: 15
abundance: .
CDR3aa: CASSLGGQEDYEQYF
CDR3nt: TGTGCCAGCAGCTTGGGCGGACAGGAGGACTACGAGCAGTACTTC

v_gene: TRBV30
d_gene: TRBD1
j_gene: TRBJ2-3
len: 13
abundance: once
CDR3aa: CAWSPGGTGTQYF
CDR3nt: TGTGCCTGGAGCCCAGGGGGTACGGGTACGCAGTATTTT

v_gene: TRBV5-6
d_gene: .
j_gene: TRBJ2-7
len: 15
abundance: .
CDR3aa: CASSLGGQVNYEQYF
CDR3nt: TGTGCCAGCAGCTTGGGGGGGCAGGTAAACTACGAGCAGTACTTC

v_gene: TRBV5-1
d_gene: .
j_gene: TRBJ1-1
len: 16
abundance: few
CDR3aa: CASSLEGVARDTEAFF
CDR3nt: TGCGCCAGCAGCTTGGAGGGGGTAGCGCGGGACACTGAAGCTTTCTTT

v_gene: TRBV5-6
d_gene: TRBD1
j_gene: TRBJ1-1
len: 14
abundance: .
CDR3aa: CASIRQGPNTEAFF
CDR3nt: TGTGCCAGCATCCGACAGGGACCGAACACTGAAGCTTTCTTT

v_gene: TRBV4-2
d_gene: .
j_gene: TRBJ2-1
len: 15
abundance: .
CDR3aa: CASSQVTGNYNEQFF
CDR3nt: TGTGCCAGCAGCCAAGTTACAGGGAACTACAATGAGCAGTTCTTC

v_gene: TRBV13
d_gene: TRBD2
j_gene: TRBJ2-2
len: 16
abundance: .
CDR3aa: CASSFESSGFTGELFF
CDR3nt: TGTGCCAGCAGCTTCGAATCTAGCGGATTCACCGGGGAGCTGTTTTTT

v_gene: TRBV19
d_gene: .
j_gene: TRBJ1-2
len: 11
abundance: once
CDR3aa: CASNKGNGYTF
CDR3nt: TGTGCCAGTAATAAGGGGAACGGCTACACCTTC

v_gene: TRBV7-3
d_gene: TRBD1
j_gene: TRBJ2-1
len: 16
abundance: .
CDR3aa: CASSTDRANSYNEQFF
CDR3nt: TGTGCCAGCAGCACCGACAGGGCGAACTCCTACAATGAGCAGTTCTTC

v_gene: TRBV27
d_gene: .
j_gene: TRBJ2-5
len: 13
abundance: .
CDR3aa: CASSLPGLETQYF
CDR3nt: TGTGCCAGCAGTTTACCCGGACTAGAGACCCAGTACTTC

v_gene: TRBV2
d_gene: .
j_gene: TRBJ2-7
len: 11
abundance: .
CDR3aa: CASTPAGEQYF
CDR3nt: TGTGCCAGTACACCAGCGGGCGAGCAGTACTTC

v_gene: TRBV10-3
d_gene: .
j_gene: TRBJ2-3
len: 14
abundance: .
CDR3aa: CAIQPGFASDTQYF
CDR3nt: TGTGCCATCCAACCTGGTTTCGCGTCAGATACGCAGTATTTT

v_gene: TRBV6-5
d_gene: TRBD1
j_gene: TRBJ1-1
len: 15
abundance: .
CDR3aa: CASSLGTGTGTEAFF
CDR3nt: TGTGCCAGCAGTCTAGGTACCGGGACAGGCACTGAAGCTTTCTTT

v_gene: TRBV5-1
d_gene: .
j_gene: TRBJ1-1
len: 15
abundance: .
CDR3aa: CASSSSPGVNTEAFF
CDR3nt: TGCGCCAGCAGCTCCTCCCCAGGGGTAAATACTGAAGCTTTCTTT

v_gene: TRBV5-1
d_gene: TRBD2
j_gene: TRBJ2-2
len: 14
abundance: .
CDR3aa: CASSPGGYTGELFF
CDR3nt: TGCGCCAGCAGCCCCGGGGGGTACACCGGGGAGCTGTTTTTT

v_gene: TRBV6-1
d_gene: TRBD1
j_gene: TRBJ1-1
len: 15
abundance: .
CDR3aa: CASSELGTGDTEAFF
CDR3nt: TGTGCCAGCAGTGAATTAGGGACAGGGGACACTGAAGCTTTCTTT